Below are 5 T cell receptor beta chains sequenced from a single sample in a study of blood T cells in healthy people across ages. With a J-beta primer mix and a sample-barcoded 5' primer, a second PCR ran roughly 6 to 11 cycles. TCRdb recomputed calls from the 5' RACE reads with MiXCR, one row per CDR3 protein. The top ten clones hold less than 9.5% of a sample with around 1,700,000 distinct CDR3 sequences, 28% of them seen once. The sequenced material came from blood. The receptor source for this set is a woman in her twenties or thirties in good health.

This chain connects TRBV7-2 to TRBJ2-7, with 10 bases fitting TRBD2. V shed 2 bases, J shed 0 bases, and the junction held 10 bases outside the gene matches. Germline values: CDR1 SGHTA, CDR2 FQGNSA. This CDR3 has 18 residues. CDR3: CASSLRVAGGPSSYEQYF. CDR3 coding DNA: TGTGCCAGCAGCTTAAGAGTAGCGGGAGGCCCGAGCTCCTACGAGCAGTACTTC.

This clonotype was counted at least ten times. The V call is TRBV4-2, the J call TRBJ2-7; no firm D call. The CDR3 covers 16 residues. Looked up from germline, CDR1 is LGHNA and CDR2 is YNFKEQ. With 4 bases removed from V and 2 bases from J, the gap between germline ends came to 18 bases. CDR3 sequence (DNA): TGTGCCAGCAGCCTCCCCCACGTGGCTAAAACCTACGAGCAGTACTTC. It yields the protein CASSLPHVAKTYEQYF.

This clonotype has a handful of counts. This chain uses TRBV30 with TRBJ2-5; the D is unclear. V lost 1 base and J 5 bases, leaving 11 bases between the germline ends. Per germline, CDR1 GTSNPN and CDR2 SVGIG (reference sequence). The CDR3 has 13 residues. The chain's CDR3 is CAWSAPVGETQYF. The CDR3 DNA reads TGTGCCTGGAGTGCCCCGGTGGGGGAGACCCAGTACTTC.

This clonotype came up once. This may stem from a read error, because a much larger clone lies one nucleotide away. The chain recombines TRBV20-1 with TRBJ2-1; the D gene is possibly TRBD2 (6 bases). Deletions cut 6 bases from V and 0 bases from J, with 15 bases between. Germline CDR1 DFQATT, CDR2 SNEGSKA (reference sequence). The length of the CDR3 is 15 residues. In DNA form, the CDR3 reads TGCAGTGCCCTACGCCGGGACTCCTCCTACAATGAGCAGTTCTTC. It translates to CSALRRDSSYNEQFF.

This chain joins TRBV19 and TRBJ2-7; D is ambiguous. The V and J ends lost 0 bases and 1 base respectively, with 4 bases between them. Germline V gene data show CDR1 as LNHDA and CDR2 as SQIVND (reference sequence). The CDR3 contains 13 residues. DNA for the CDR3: TGTGCCAGTAGTATAGACGGATCCTACGAGCAGTACTTC. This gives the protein CASSIDGSYEQYF.